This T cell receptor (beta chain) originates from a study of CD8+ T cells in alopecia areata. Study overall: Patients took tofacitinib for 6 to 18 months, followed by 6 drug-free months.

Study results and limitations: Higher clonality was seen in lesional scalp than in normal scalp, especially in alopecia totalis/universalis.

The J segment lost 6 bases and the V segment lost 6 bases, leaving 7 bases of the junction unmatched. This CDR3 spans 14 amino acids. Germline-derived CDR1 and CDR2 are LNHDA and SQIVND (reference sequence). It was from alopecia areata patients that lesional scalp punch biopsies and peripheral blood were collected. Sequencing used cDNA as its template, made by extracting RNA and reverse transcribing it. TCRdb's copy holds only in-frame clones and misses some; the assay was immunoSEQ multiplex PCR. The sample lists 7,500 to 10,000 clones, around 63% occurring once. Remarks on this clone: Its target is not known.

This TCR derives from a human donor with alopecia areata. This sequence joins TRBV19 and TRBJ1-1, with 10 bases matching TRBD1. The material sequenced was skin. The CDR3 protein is CASSWGQGSAEAFF. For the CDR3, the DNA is TGTGCCAGTAGCTGGGGACAGGGGTCCGCTGAAGCTTTCTTT. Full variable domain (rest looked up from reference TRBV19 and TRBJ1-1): DGGITQSPKYLFRKEGQNVTLSCEQNLNHDAMYWYRQDPGQGLRLIYYSQIVNDFQKGDIAEGYSVSREKKESFPLTVTSAQKNPTAFYLCASSWGQGSAEAFFGQGTRLTVV.